A selection of T cell receptor beta chains follows, all from one sample in a study of OX40 agonist ivuxolimab in advanced cancers. Assay used: immunoSEQ multiplex PCR; TCRdb lists only in-frame clones, some missing. Here the sample spans roughly 35,000 clones, around 80% being singletons. The sequenced sample was CD4+ or CD8+ T cells sorted from blood, obtained in a trial of the OX40 agonist ivuxolimab. Receptors originate from an adult with an advanced solid tumor such as melanoma, head and neck, liver or kidney cancer. Each CDR3 is given with its conserved first and last residue. A D gene is named only where the DNA matches it firmly. Clone size, where shown, is once, few, many, or a class for clones that have expanded.

. . TRBJ1-2 TRBV9 15 CASSAGTGWNGGYTF TGTGCCAGCAGCGCCGGTACAGGGTGGAATGGTGGCTACACCTTC
. . TRBJ2-1 TRBV14 12 CASSQDPGLQFF TGTGCCAGCAGCCAAGATCCTGGCTTGCAGTTCTTC
few . TRBJ1-4 TRBV2 11 CASGQDEKLFF TGTGCCAGCGGTCAGGATGAAAAACTGTTTTTT
. . TRBJ2-2 TRBV18 12 CASSPSPGELFF TGTGCCAGCTCACCATCGCCCGGGGAGCTGTTTTTT
. TRBD1 TRBJ1-1 TRBV30 15 CAWRRQGALDTEAFF TGTGCCTGGAGGAGACAGGGGGCTTTGGACACTGAAGCTTTCTTT
. . TRBJ2-5 TRBV7-9 15 CASSEGSFTRETQYF TGTGCCAGCAGCGAGGGGTCCTTTACGCGGGAGACCCAGTACTTC
. . TRBJ2-3 TRBV6-1 14 CATKEQGISDTQYF TGTGCCACCAAGGAACAGGGCATTTCAGATACGCAGTATTTT
. . TRBJ1-4 TRBV30 12 CAWCYGNEKLFF TGTGCCTGGTGCTATGGTAATGAAAAACTGTTTTTT
once TRBD2 TRBJ2-7 TRBV6-6 14 CASRAGTNSYEQYF TGTGCCAGCAGAGCCGGGACTAACTCCTACGAGCAGTACTTC
. TRBD1 TRBJ1-2 TRBV4-2 14 CASSSDRGFGGYTF TGTGCCAGCAGCTCGGACAGGGGATTTGGTGGCTACACCTTC
. . TRBJ2-1 TRBV19 15 CASSIGGPLYNEQFF TGTGCCAGTAGTATAGGAGGACCCCTCTACAATGAGCAGTTCTTC
. . TRBJ1-1 TRBV9 15 CASSSHGGLGTEAFF TGTGCCAGCAGCTCCCATGGGGGGCTAGGGACTGAAGCTTTCTTT
once TRBD1 TRBJ1-4 TRBV7-9 17 CASSSWTGFATNEKLFF TGTGCCAGCAGCTCCTGGACAGGGTTTGCAACTAATGAAAAACTGTTTTTT
. . TRBJ2-3 TRBV7-2 14 CASSLSGLTDTQYF TGTGCCAGCAGCTTAAGCGGCCTTACAGATACGCAGTATTTT
few . TRBJ1-2 TRBV9 15 CASSVDGAGQGGYTF TGTGCCAGCAGCGTAGACGGAGCAGGCCAAGGGGGCTACACCTTC
. TRBD1 TRBJ2-1 TRBV6-6 13 CASSYSSQGDRFF TGTGCCAGCAGTTACTCGAGTCAGGGGGACCGGTTCTTC
once TRBD2 TRBJ2-7 TRBV18 14 CASSRGTSEREQYF TGTGCCAGCTCCCGCGGGACTAGCGAGCGCGAGCAGTACTTC
. . TRBJ1-2 TRBV7-8 16 CASSLQAGIPNYGYTF TGTGCCAGCAGCTTACAGGCAGGAATTCCTAACTATGGCTACACCTTC
. . TRBJ1-2 TRBV19 14 CASSAGRVNYGYTF TGTGCCAGTAGTGCGGGCAGGGTGAACTATGGCTACACCTTC
. . TRBJ2-3 TRBV19 14 CASSMGISTDTQYF TGTGCCAGTAGTATGGGGATTAGCACAGATACGCAGTATTTT
. . TRBJ2-7 TRBV19 14 CASSMSQGWAEQYF TGTGCCAGTAGTATGTCACAGGGTTGGGCCGAGCAGTACTTC
. TRBD2 TRBJ2-2 TRBV5-1 19 CASSLDSPGLAANTGELFF TGCGCCAGCAGCTTGGACAGCCCGGGACTAGCGGCGAACACCGGGGAGCTGTTTTTT
. . TRBJ1-4 TRBV5-4 15 CASSHGPATNEKLFF TGTGCCAGCAGCCACGGGCCGGCAACTAATGAAAAACTGTTTTTT
. . TRBJ1-1 TRBV5-8 13 CASSLFFDTEAFF TGTGCCAGCAGCTTATTTTTCGACACTGAAGCTTTCTTT
. . TRBJ1-2 TRBV4-1 17 CASSQEPDRGGFYGYTF TGCGCCAGCAGCCAAGAACCCGATCGCGGGGGATTCTATGGCTACACCTTC
. . TRBJ2-5 TRBV7-3 14 CASSRGHQQETQYF TGTGCCAGCAGCCGGGGACACCAACAAGAGACCCAGTACTTC
. TRBD2 TRBJ2-5 TRBV10-1 16 CASSGEGLAAQETQYF TGCGCCAGCAGTGGGGAAGGACTAGCGGCCCAAGAGACCCAGTACTTC
. . TRBJ2-5 TRBV5-1 14 CASSDPRLQETQYF TGCGCCAGCAGCGACCCCCGCCTCCAAGAGACCCAGTACTTC
. . TRBJ2-6 TRBV7-4 20 CASSLGIRGASLSGANVLTF TGTGCCAGCAGCTTAGGGATAAGGGGCGCCAGCCTCTCTGGGGCCAACGTCCTGACTTTC
. . TRBJ2-2 TRBV11-3 12 CASSLGAGELFF TGTGCCAGCAGCTTAGGAGCCGGGGAGCTGTTTTTT
. TRBD2 TRBJ2-7 TRBV7-6 15 CASSLTSGTYYEQYF TGTGCCAGCAGCTTAACTAGCGGGACATACTACGAGCAGTACTTC
. TRBD1 TRBJ1-6 TRBV5-1 15 CASSRAGQANSPLHF TGCGCCAGCAGCCGGGCGGGACAGGCAAATTCACCCCTCCACTTT
. TRBD1 TRBJ2-1 TRBV5-1 13 CASSLGQSNEQFF TGCGCCAGCAGCCTGGGACAGTCCAATGAGCAGTTCTTC
. TRBD2 TRBJ2-3 TRBV9 15 CASSVRRGGPDTQYF TGTGCCAGCAGCGTACGGCGGGGGGGCCCAGATACGCAGTATTTT
. TRBD1 TRBJ2-7 TRBV9 14 CASSVDRGPGEQYF TGTGCCAGCAGCGTAGATAGGGGGCCAGGCGAGCAGTACTTC
. . TRBJ2-5 TRBV6-5 12 CACSYQDETQYF TGTGCCTGCAGTTACCAGGATGAGACCCAGTACTTC
. . TRBJ1-4 TRBV19 18 CASSARPGALLYNEKLFF TGTGCCAGTAGTGCTCGCCCAGGGGCTCTTCTTTATAATGAAAAACTGTTTTTT
few . TRBJ1-4 TRBV6-6 16 CASSYSGIPTNEKLFF TGTGCCAGCAGTTACTCAGGGATTCCAACTAATGAAAAACTGTTTTTT
. TRBD1 TRBJ1-5 TRBV5-8 15 CASSLGGTGGQPQHF TGTGCCAGCAGCTTGGGAGGGACAGGCGGGCAGCCCCAGCATTTT